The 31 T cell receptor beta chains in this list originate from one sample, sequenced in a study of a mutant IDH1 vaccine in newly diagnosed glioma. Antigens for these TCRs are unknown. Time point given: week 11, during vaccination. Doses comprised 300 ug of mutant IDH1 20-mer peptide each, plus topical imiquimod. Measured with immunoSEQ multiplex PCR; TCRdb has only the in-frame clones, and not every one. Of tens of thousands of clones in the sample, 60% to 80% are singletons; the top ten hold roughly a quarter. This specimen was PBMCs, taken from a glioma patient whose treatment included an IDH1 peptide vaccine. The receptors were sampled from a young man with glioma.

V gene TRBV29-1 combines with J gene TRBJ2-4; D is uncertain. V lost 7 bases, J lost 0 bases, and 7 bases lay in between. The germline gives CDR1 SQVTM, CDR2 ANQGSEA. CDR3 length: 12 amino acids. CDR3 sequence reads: CSGSSAKNIQYF. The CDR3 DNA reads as TGCAGCGGCTCTTCAGCCAAAAACATTCAGTACTTC.

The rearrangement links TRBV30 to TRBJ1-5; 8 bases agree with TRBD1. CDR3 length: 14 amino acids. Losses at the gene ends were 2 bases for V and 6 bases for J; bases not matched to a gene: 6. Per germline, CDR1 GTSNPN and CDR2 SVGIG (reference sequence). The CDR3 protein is CAWSTGQGGQPQHF. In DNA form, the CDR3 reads TGTGCCTGGAGTACTGGACAGGGAGGTCAGCCCCAGCATTTT.

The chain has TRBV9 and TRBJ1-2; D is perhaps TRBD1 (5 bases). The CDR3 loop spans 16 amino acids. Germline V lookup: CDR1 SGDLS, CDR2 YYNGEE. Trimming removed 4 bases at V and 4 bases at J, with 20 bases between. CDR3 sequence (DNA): TGTGCCAGCAGCTCGGATTGGGGCCGCCATCTCTATGGCTACACCTTC. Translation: CASSSDWGRHLYGYTF.

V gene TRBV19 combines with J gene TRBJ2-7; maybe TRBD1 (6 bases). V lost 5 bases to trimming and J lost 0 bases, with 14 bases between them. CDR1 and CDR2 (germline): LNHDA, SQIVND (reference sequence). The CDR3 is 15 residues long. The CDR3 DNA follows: TGTGCCAGTAGTGGTCTTCAGGGGACCTCCTACGAGCAGTACTTC. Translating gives CASSGLQGTSYEQYF.

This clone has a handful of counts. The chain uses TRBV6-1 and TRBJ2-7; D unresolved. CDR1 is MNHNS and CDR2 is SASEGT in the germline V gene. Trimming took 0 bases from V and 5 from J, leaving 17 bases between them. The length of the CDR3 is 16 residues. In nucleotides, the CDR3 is TGTGCCAGCAGTGAAGCGGGTCCGCTGGTAGGAGACGAGCAGTACTTC. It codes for CASSEAGPLVGDEQYF.

The CDR3: CASSEALLVFRGGYTF. The CDR3 DNA reads TGTGCCAGCAGTGAAGCGCTTCTAGTGTTTCGCGGGGGCTACACCTTC. The chain carries TRBV2 and TRBJ1-2, with D unresolved. Trimming removed 0 bases from V and 8 bases from J, with 19 bases in between. This CDR3 has 16 residues. Germline-derived CDR1 and CDR2 are SNHLY and FYNNEI.

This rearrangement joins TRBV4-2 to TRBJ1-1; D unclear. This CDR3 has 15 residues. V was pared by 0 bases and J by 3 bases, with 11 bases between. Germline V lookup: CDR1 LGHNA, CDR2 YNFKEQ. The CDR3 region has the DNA TGTGCCAGCAGCCAAGACGAGAGGGCGTACACTGAAGCTTTCTTT. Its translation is CASSQDERAYTEAFF.

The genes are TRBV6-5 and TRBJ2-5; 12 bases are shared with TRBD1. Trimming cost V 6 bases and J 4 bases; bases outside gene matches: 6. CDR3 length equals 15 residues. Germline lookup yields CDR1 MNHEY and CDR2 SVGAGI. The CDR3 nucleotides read TGTGCCAGCAGCCCCGGGACAGGGGGCGCAGAGACCCAGTACTTC. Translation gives CASSPGTGGAETQYF.

In nucleotides, the CDR3 is TGTGCCAGCAGCCCCCCTCAGCGGTACACCGGGGAGCTGTTTTTT. Amino acids: CASSPPQRYTGELFF. V is TRBV2 and J is TRBJ2-2; D perhaps matches TRBD2 (5 bases). V lost 6 bases and J lost 3, with 14 bases in between. In germline, CDR1 is SNHLY, CDR2 FYNNEI. This CDR3 has 15 residues.

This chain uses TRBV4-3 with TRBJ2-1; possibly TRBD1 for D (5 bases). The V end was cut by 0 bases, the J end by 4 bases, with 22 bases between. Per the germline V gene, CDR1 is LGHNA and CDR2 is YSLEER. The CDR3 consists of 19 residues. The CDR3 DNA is TGCGCCAGCAGCCAAGATATGGGGCTAGGAAGTCCTCTTTACAATGAGCAGTTCTTC. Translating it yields CASSQDMGLGSPLYNEQFF.

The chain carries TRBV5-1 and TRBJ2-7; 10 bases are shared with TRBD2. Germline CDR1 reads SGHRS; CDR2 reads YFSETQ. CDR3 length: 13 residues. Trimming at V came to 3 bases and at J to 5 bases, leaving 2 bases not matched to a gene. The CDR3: CASSSGTSDEQYF. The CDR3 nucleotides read TGCGCCAGCAGCTCCGGGACTAGCGACGAGCAGTACTTC.

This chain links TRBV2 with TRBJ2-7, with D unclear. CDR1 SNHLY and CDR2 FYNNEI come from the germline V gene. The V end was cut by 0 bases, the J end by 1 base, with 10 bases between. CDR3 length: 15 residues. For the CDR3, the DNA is TGTGCCAGCAGTGAAGCGGGCAGGAGTTCCTACGAGCAGTACTTC. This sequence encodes CASSEAGRSSYEQYF. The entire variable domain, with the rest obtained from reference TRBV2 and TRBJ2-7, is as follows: EPEVTQTPSHQVTQMGQEVILRCVPISNHLYFYWYRQILGQKVEFLVSFYNNEISEKSEIFDDQFSVERPDGSNFTLKIRSTKLEDSAMYFCASSEAGRSSYEQYFGPGTRLTVT.

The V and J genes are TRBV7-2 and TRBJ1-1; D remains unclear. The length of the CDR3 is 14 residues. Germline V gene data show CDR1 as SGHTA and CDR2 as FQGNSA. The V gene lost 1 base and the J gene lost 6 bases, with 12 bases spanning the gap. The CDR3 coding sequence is TGTGCCAGCAGCTTAGAGGCTGCAGGCCCTGAAGCTTTCTTT. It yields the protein CASSLEAAGPEAFF.

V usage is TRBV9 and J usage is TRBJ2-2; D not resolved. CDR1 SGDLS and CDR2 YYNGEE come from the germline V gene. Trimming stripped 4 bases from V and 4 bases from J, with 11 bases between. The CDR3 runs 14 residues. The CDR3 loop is CASSFQAGTGELFF. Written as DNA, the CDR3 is TGTGCCAGCAGCTTCCAGGCTGGCACCGGGGAGCTGTTTTTT.

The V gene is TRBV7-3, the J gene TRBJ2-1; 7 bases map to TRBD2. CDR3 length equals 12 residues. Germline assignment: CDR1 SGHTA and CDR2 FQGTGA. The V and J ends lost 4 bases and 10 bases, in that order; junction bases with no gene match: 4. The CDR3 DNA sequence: TGTGCCAGCAGCTCAAGCGGGATAGAGCAGTTCTTC. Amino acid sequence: CASSSSGIEQFF.

This CDR3 reads CASSQDSGRSYEQYF. The CDR3, as DNA: TGCGCCAGCAGCCAAGATAGTGGACGGTCATACGAGCAGTACTTC. This chain links TRBV4-1 with TRBJ2-7; D is unresolved. The length of the CDR3 is 15 residues. Germline V gene lookup returns CDR1 MGHRA and CDR2 YSYEKL. Trimming pared 0 bases from V and 4 bases from J, leaving 13 bases between.

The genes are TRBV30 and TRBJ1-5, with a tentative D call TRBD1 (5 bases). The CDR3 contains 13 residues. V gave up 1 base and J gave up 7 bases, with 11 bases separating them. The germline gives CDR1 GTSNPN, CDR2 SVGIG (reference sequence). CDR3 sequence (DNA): TGTGCCTGGAGTGCGGGGGTTCACCAGCCCCAGCATTTT. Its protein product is CAWSAGVHQPQHF.

This chain's CDR3 is CASSLSPGAGTGYTF. In DNA form, the CDR3 reads TGTGCCAGCAGCCTCTCCCCGGGGGCAGGAACTGGCTACACCTTC. The rearrangement uses TRBV5-6 and TRBJ1-2; weak D call: TRBD1 (6 bases). The CDR3 sequence is 15 residues long. Germline CDR1 and CDR2: SGHDT and YYEEEE. V gave up 4 bases and J gave up 7 bases, with 20 bases separating them.

The CDR3, as DNA: TGTGCCTCGAACGACGGACAGGGAAATACAGCTAATGAAAAACTGTTTTTT. Amino acid sequence: CASNDGQGNTANEKLFF. The chain links TRBV30 to TRBJ1-4, with 8 bases that match TRBD1. With 7 bases clipped from V and 3 bases from J, the junction kept 16 bases outside the gene matches. The length of the CDR3 is 17 residues. Germline values: CDR1 GTSNPN, CDR2 SVGIG (reference sequence).

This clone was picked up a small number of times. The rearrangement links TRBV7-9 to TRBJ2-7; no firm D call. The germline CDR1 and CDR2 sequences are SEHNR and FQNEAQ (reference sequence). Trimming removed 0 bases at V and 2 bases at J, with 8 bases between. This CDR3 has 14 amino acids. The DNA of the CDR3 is TGTGCCAGCAGCTTAGCGCAGACAACCTACGAGCAGTACTTC. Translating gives CASSLAQTTYEQYF.

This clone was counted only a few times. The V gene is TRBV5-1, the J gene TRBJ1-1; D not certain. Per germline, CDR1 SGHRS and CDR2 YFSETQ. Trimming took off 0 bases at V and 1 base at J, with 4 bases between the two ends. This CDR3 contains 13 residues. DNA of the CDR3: TGCGCCAGCAGCTTGGCTACGAACACTGAAGCTTTCTTT. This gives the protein CASSLATNTEAFF.

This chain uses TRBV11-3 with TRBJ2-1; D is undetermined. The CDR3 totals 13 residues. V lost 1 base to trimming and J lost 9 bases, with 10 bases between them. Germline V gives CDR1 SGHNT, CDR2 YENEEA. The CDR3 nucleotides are TGTGCCAGCAGCTTAGTGAGTCCTGGTGAGCAGTTCTTC. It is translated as CASSLVSPGEQFF.

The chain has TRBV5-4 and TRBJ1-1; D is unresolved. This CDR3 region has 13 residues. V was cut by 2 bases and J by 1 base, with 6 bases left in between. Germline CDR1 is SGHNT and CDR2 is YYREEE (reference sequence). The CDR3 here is CASSFEQNTEAFF. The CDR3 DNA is TGTGCCAGCAGCTTTGAACAGAACACTGAAGCTTTCTTT.

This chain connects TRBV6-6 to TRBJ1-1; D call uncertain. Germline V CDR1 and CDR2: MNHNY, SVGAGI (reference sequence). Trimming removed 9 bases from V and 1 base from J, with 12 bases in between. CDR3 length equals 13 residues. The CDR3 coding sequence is TGTGCCAGTCAAACGACACCGAACACTGAAGCTTTCTTT. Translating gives CASQTTPNTEAFF.

The CDR3 spells CASSVGGPGELFF. In DNA, the CDR3 is TGTGCCAGCAGCGTAGGCGGCCCCGGGGAGCTGTTTTTT. V usage is TRBV9 and J usage is TRBJ2-2, with D uncertain. V lost 0 bases and J lost 6, with 6 bases in between. Germline loops: CDR1 SGDLS, CDR2 YYNGEE. The CDR3 contains 13 residues.

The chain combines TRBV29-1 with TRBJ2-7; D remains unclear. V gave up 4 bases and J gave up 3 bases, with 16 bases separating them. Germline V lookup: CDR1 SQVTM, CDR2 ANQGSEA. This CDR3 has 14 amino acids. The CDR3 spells CSVVVPAGIYEQYF. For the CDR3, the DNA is TGCAGCGTTGTCGTCCCTGCAGGTATCTACGAGCAGTACTTC.

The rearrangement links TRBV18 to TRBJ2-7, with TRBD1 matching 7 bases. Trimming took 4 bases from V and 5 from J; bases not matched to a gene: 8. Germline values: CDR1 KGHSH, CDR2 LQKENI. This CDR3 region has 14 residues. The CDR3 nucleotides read TGTGCCAGCTCACAACAAGCACAGGGGCACGAGCAGTACTTC. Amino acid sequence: CASSQQAQGHEQYF.

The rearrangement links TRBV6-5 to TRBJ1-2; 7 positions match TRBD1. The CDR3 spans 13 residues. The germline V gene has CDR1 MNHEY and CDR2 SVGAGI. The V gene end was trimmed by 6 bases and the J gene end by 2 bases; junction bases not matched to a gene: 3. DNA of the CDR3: TGTGCCAGCAGGGAGACAGGGAACTATGGCTACACCTTC. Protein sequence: CASRETGNYGYTF.

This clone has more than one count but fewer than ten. CDR3 region: CASSLGFYEQYF. The CDR3 DNA follows: TGTGCCAGCAGCTTGGGGTTCTACGAGCAGTACTTC. This chain joins TRBV5-6 and TRBJ2-7; D remains unclear. The germline gives CDR1 SGHDT, CDR2 YYEEEE. Trimming cost V 0 bases and J 3 bases, with 4 bases left between them. This CDR3 spans 12 amino acids.

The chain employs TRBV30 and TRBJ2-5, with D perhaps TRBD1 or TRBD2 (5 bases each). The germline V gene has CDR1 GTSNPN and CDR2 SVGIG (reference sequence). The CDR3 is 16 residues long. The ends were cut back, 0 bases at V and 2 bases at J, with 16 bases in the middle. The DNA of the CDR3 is TGTGCCTGGAGTGTACTTTCGGGACCGTTACAAGAGACCCAGTACTTC. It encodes CAWSVLSGPLQETQYF.

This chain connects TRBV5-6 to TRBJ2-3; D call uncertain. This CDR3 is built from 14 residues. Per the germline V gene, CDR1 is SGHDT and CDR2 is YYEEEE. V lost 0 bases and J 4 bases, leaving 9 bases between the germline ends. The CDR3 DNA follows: TGTGCCAGCAGCTTGGCTATCTCCGCAGATACGCAGTATTTT. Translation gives CASSLAISADTQYF.